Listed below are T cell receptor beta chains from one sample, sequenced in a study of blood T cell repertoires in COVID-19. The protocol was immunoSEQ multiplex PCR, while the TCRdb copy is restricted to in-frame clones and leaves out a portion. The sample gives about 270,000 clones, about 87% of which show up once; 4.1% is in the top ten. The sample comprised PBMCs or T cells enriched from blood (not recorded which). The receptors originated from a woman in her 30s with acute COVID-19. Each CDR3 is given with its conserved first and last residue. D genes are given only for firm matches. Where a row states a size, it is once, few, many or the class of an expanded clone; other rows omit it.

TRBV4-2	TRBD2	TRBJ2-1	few	TGTGCCAGCAGCCAGGCGCTGGGAGCTAGCGGGATGTACAATGAGCAGTTCTTC	CASSQALGASGMYNEQFF
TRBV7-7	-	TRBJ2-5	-	TGTGCCAGCAGCTTAGCCGGACAGCAGGAGACCCAGTACTTC	CASSLAGQQETQYF
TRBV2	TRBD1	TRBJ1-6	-	TGTGCCAGCAGAGTTAACACAGGGGTAACTTCACCCCTCCACTTT	CASRVNTGVTSPLHF
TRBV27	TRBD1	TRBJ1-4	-	TGTGCCAGCAGTGTACAGGGGGCAAATGAAAAACTGTTTTTT	CASSVQGANEKLFF
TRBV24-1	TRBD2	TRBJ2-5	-	TGTGCCACCAGTGATGTACTAGCGGGATTCGGGGAGACCCAGTACTTC	CATSDVLAGFGETQYF
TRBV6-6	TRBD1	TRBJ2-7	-	TGTGCCAGCGGGACAGGCGACTACGAGCAGTACTTC	CASGTGDYEQYF
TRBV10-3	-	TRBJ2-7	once	TGTGCCACACGTCGGGATGGAGGTTATTCGGAAGAGCAGTACTTC	CATRRDGGYSEEQYF
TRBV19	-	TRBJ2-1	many	TGTGCCGGACTACCGGACCCCCATGAGCAGTTCTTC	CAGLPDPHEQFF
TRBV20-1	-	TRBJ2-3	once	TGCAGTGCCTTGACTAGTGATACGCAGTATTTT	CSALTSDTQYF
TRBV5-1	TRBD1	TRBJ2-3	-	TGCGCCAGCAGCCAGGACAGGGTCCCTAGCACAGATACGCAGTATTTT	CASSQDRVPSTDTQYF
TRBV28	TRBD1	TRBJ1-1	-	TGTGCCAGCAGTTTACCTTTTTCAAGGGGGCGCAGGGACACTGAAGCTTTCTTT	CASSLPFSRGRRDTEAFF
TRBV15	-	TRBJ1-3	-	TGTGCCACCAGCAGAGATGTAGCCTCTGGAAACACCATATATTTT	CATSRDVASGNTIYF
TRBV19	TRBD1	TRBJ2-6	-	TGTGCCAGTAGTGGGAGGACAGGGGATCGCTCTGGGGCCAACGTCCTGACTTTC	CASSGRTGDRSGANVLTF
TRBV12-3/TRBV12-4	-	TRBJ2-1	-	TGTGCCAGCAGTTCCCTCTTCAATGAGCAGTTCTTC	CASSSLFNEQFF
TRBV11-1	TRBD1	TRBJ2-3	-	TGTGCCAGCAGCTCCCGGACAGGGCAAGATACGCAGTATTTT	CASSSRTGQDTQYF
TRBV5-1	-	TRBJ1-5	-	TGCGCCAGCAGCTCCGGAGAGGCTAATCAGCCCCAGCATTTT	CASSSGEANQPQHF
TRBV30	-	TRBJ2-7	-	TGTGCCTGGAGTGTAATGAGCGAGCAGTACTTC	CAWSVMSEQYF
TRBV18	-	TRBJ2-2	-	TGTGCCAGCTCACCAACAGAGGGTGGTGAGCTGTTTTTT	CASSPTEGGELFF
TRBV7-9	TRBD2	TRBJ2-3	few	TGTGCCAGCAGCTTAGAAATAGCGGGCGGGGATACGCAGTATTTT	CASSLEIAGGDTQYF
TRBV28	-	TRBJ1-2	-	TGTGCCAGCAGTTTATCTAATGGCTACACCTTC	CASSLSNGYTF
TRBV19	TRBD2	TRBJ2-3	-	TGTGCCACTCGTAGCGGGAGAGGGACAGATACGCAGTATTTT	CATRSGRGTDTQYF
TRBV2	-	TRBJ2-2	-	TGTGCCAGCAGTGTAATTGGGCAGGCCACCGGGGAGCTGTTTTTT	CASSVIGQATGELFF
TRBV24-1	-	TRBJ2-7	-	TGTGCCACCAGTGACCCCGGGACCTACGAGCAGTACTTC	CATSDPGTYEQYF
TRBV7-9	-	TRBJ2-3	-	TGTGCCAGCAGTAACCTAGGGGACAACACAGATACGCAGTATTTT	CASSNLGDNTDTQYF
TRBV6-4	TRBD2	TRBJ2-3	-	TGTGCCAGCAGTGCCGGGAGGGCCTCAGATACGCAGTATTTT	CASSAGRASDTQYF
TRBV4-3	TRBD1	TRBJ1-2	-	TGCGCCAGCAGCCAAGATTTCAGGGGGAACTATGGCTACACCTTC	CASSQDFRGNYGYTF
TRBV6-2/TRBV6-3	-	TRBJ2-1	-	TGTGCCAGCAGCCGCACTAGCTACAATGAGCAGTTCTTC	CASSRTSYNEQFF
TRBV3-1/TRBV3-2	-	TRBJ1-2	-	TGTGCCAGCAGCAACAGGGACTATGGCTACACCTTC	CASSNRDYGYTF
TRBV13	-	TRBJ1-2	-	TGTGCCAGCAGCGCAACGACTTCGCCAGCCCCTAACTATGGCTACACCTTC	CASSATTSPAPNYGYTF
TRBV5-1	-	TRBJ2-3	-	TGCGCCAGCAGCTTGGGAAACATTGGGCCATCTAGCACAGATACGCAGTATTTT	CASSLGNIGPSSTDTQYF
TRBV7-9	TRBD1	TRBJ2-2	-	TGTGCCAGCAGCTTGGGACAGGGGGCTACCGGGGAGCTGTTTTTT	CASSLGQGATGELFF
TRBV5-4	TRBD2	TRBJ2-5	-	TGTGCCAGCAGCCTCCGACTAGCGGGAGGGTTAGAGACCCAGTACTTC	CASSLRLAGGLETQYF
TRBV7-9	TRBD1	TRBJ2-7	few	TGTGCCAGCAGCCCGAGGACAGGGAGCAGCTCCTACGAGCAGTACTTC	CASSPRTGSSSYEQYF
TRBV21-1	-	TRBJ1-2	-	TGTGCCAGCAGCAAAGGTGGACAGGGGTCTTACTATGGCTACACCTTC	CASSKGGQGSYYGYTF
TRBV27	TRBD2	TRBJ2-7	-	TGTGCCAGCAGTCTACTCACTAGCGGGAGTTCGTACGAGCAGTACTTC	CASSLLTSGSSYEQYF
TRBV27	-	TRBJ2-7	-	TGTGCCAGCAGTTTATCTGGCGGTAACGAGCAGTACTTC	CASSLSGGNEQYF
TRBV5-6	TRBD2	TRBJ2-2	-	TGTGCCAGCAGTCTGTTCGGGGGGACGGCCAACACCGGGGAGCTGTTTTTT	CASSLFGGTANTGELFF
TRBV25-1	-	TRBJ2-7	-	TGTGCCAGCAGTGAGAGATTTAGAGGATTTCCCTACGAGCAGTACTTC	CASSERFRGFPYEQYF
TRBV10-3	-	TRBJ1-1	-	TGTGCCATCAGTGAGTCGGGGGCAACCGCCGGTCCCCGTAACACTGAAGCTTTCTTT	CAISESGATAGPRNTEAFF
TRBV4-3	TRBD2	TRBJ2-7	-	TGCGCCAGCAGTCCCACCAGACTAGCGGGAGAGTACGAGCAGTACTTC	CASSPTRLAGEYEQYF
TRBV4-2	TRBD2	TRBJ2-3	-	TGTGCCAGCAGCCCATTGACTAGCGGGAGCACAGATACGCAGTATTTT	CASSPLTSGSTDTQYF
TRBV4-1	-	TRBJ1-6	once	TGCGCCAGCAGCCAAGATAGGCCCCCCGGGAGCTCCTATAATTCACCCCTCCACTTT	CASSQDRPPGSSYNSPLHF
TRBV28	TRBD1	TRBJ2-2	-	TGTGCCAGCAGCCCCAGGGGGTTAGAAACCGGGGAGCTGTTTTTT	CASSPRGLETGELFF
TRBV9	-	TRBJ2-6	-	TGTGCCAGCAGCGTAGGGGGCAGCGCTGGGGCCAACGTCCTGACTTTC	CASSVGGSAGANVLTF
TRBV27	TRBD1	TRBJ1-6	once	TGTGCCAGCAGCCTTGGACAGGGGGGATCACCCCTCCACTTT	CASSLGQGGSPLHF
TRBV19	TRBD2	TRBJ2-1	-	TGTGCCAGTAGCCCTAACTATAGCGGGACCAGAAGCTCCTACAATGAGCAGTTCTTC	CASSPNYSGTRSSYNEQFF
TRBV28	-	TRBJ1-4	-	TGTGCCAGCGGCCTAGCGGGGGGAGGGAATGAAAAACTGTTTTTT	CASGLAGGGNEKLFF
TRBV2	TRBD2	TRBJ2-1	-	TGTGCCAGCAGTGAGCCCCCCCAAGGGACTAGCTGGGAGCAGTTCTTC	CASSEPPQGTSWEQFF
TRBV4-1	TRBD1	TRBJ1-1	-	TGCGCCAGCAGCCCCCCCGCGACAGGGGAAACTGAAGCTTTCTTT	CASSPPATGETEAFF
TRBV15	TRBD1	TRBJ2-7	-	TGTGCCACCAGCAGCGGACAGGGCGTCGACGAGCAGTACTTC	CATSSGQGVDEQYF
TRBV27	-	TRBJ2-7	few	TGTGCCAGCAGTTTTGTAGGGGCCTACGAGCAGTACTTC	CASSFVGAYEQYF
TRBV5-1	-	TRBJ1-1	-	TGCGCCAGCAGCTTGGAGGACGGCCGGGGGGAGTTGAACACTGAAGCTTTCTTT	CASSLEDGRGELNTEAFF